The 15 T cell receptor beta chains below all came from one sample that was sequenced in a study of blood T cell repertoires in COVID-19 (dated by TCRdb to the early 2020s). Library preparation was by the immunoSEQ multiplex PCR assay. The clones in this table, taken by TCRdb from immuneACCESS, are in-frame only. Not every clone is retained; where verified, under half of the shortfall comes from an unresolved V gene, and the cause of the rest is unknown. The sample yields nearly 80,000 clones; 90% were counted once. About 0.83% of the sample goes to the ten largest clones. The sample consisted of peripheral blood. These receptors were taken from an elderly woman with acute or convalescent COVID-19.

The rearrangement links TRBV27 to TRBJ2-2, with a possible D match to TRBD2 (6 bases). V was cut by 3 bases and J by 4 bases, with 9 bases left in between. This CDR3 spans 14 amino acids. Germline V lookup: CDR1 MNHEY, CDR2 SMNVEV (reference sequence). The CDR3 region has the DNA TGTGCCAGCAGTTTGGAGGGACCCACCGGGGAGCTGTTTTTT. Translation gives CASSLEGPTGELFF.

This chain connects TRBV3-1 (or the pseudogene TRBV3-2) to TRBJ2-1; 9 bases line up with TRBD2. In germline, CDR1 is LGHDT, CDR2 YNNKEL (reference sequence). V gave up 1 base and J gave up 9 bases; unmatched junction bases: 19. CDR3 size: 19 residues. This CDR3 reads CASSQGVWGLAGVGGEQFF. CDR3 nucleotides: TGTGCCAGCAGCCAAGGGGTTTGGGGACTAGCCGGGGTTGGTGGTGAGCAGTTCTTC.

This rearrangement joins TRBV4-2 to TRBJ1-4, with D maybe TRBD1 (6 bases). The CDR3 loop spans 18 amino acids. Germline CDR1 is LGHNA and CDR2 is YNFKEQ. V gave up 6 bases and J gave up 5 bases, with 25 bases separating them. CDR3 amino acids: CASRRIRNSGEGNEKLFF. The CDR3 nucleotides are TGTGCCAGCAGACGAATCCGAAATTCAGGGGAAGGGAATGAAAAACTGTTTTTT.

The V and J genes are TRBV5-4 and TRBJ2-1, with D possibly matching TRBD1 (5 bases). The germline V gene encodes CDR1 SGHNT and CDR2 YYREEE (reference sequence). There are 15 residues in the CDR3. V dropped 1 base and J dropped 6 bases, with 14 bases sitting between them. In DNA form, the CDR3 reads TGTGCCAGCAGCTTGCCAGGGCCTGGATCCAATGAGCAGTTCTTC. Translated, it gives CASSLPGPGSNEQFF.

The V gene is TRBV4-1, the J gene TRBJ1-1; a weak D match, TRBD1 (5 bases). V lost 0 bases and J lost 2, with 7 bases in between. The CDR3 length is 14 residues. From germline, CDR1 is MGHRA and CDR2 YSYEKL. In DNA, the CDR3 is TGCGCCAGCAGCCAAGACAGGGCAAACACTGAAGCTTTCTTT. Protein sequence: CASSQDRANTEAFF.

This clone has only a few counts. The rearrangement links TRBV24-1 to TRBJ1-1; D is uncertain. CDR3 length: 13 residues. Germline V lookup: CDR1 KGHDR, CDR2 SFDVKD. V lost 8 bases to trimming and J lost 4 bases, with 13 bases between them. This chain's CDR3 is CATIGREGTEAFF. The CDR3 DNA follows: TGTGCCACCATCGGGAGGGAAGGCACTGAAGCTTTCTTT.

CDR3 residues: CASSTYWTGISNQPQHF. The DNA for the CDR3 is TGTGCCAGCAGTACCTACTGGACAGGTATCAGCAATCAGCCCCAGCATTTT. The chain has TRBV28 and TRBJ1-5; TRBD1 aligns across 7 bases. Losses at the gene ends were 5 bases for V and 1 base for J; bases not matched to a gene: 11. In germline, CDR1 is MDHEN, CDR2 SYDVKM. The CDR3 is 17 residues long.

The V and J genes are TRBV7-3 and TRBJ2-3; a possible D gene is TRBD2 (6 bases). V was shortened by 4 bases and J by 0 bases, with 14 bases between the two germline ends. The CDR3 length is 16 residues. Germline CDR1 and CDR2: SGHTA and FQGTGA. CDR3 in amino acids: CASSYGLSASTDTQYF. The CDR3 region has the DNA TGTGCCAGCAGCTATGGACTATCTGCTAGCACAGATACGCAGTATTTT.

This clone was picked up one time. The chain's CDR3 is CASSPDLLRDSKKLFF. The CDR3 DNA follows: TGTGCCAGCAGCCCCGACCTCCTCCGGGACAGTAAAAAACTGTTTTTT. The chain recombines TRBV5-4 with TRBJ1-4; TRBD1 aligns across 7 bases. Trimming removed 4 bases from V and 9 bases from J; junction bases left unmatched: 15. The CDR3 totals 16 residues. Germline V lookup: CDR1 SGHNT, CDR2 YYREEE (reference sequence).

The chain recombines TRBV29-1 with TRBJ1-1; TRBD1 matches 7 bases. The CDR3 has 13 residues. The V gene's germline CDR1 is SQVTM and CDR2 ANQGSEA. V shed 5 bases and J 2 bases; nucleotides not matched to a gene: 5. In DNA, the CDR3 is TGCAGCGTTCGTCACAGGGGCAACACTGAAGCTTTCTTT. This sequence encodes CSVRHRGNTEAFF.

A single count supports this clone. The chain has TRBV28 and TRBJ2-7; a weak D match, TRBD2 (6 bases). With 7 bases removed from V and 7 bases from J, the gap between germline ends came to 17 bases. This CDR3 is 13 amino acids long. Germline CDR1 reads MDHEN; CDR2 reads SYDVKM. The CDR3 protein is CASKVAARTEQYF. The CDR3 DNA sequence: TGTGCCAGCAAGGTAGCGGCTCGAACAGAGCAGTACTTC.

This clone was detected once. The chain couples TRBV20-1 to TRBJ1-2; D is undetermined. V was trimmed by 3 bases and J by 7 bases, leaving 9 bases between them. Germline CDR1 reads DFQATT; CDR2 reads SNEGSKA (reference sequence). This CDR3 spans 11 amino acids. In nucleotides, the CDR3 is TGCAGTGCTAGTGGCAGTGGTGGCTACACCTTC. Its protein is CSASGSGGYTF.

This clone was recorded only once. The V gene is TRBV5-8, the J gene TRBJ1-2, with 7 nucleotides matching TRBD1. The length of the CDR3 is 17 residues. The V segment lost 4 bases and the J segment 0 bases; nucleotides outside the gene matches: 12. Germline values: CDR1 SGHTS, CDR2 YDEGEE. CDR3 in amino acids: CASSPWWGTEANYGYTF. The CDR3, as DNA: TGTGCCAGCAGCCCTTGGTGGGGGACAGAAGCTAACTATGGCTACACCTTC.

The chain joins TRBV7-3 to TRBJ2-2, with D maybe TRBD1 (6 bases). Germline lookup yields CDR1 SGHTA and CDR2 FQGTGA. This CDR3 is built from 13 residues. Trimming took off 4 bases at V and 5 bases at J, with 8 bases between the two ends. CDR3 nucleotides: TGTGCCAGCAGCTCACAGGGAACCGGGGAGCTGTTTTTT. Its protein product is CASSSQGTGELFF.

The V and J genes are TRBV27 and TRBJ1-1, with TRBD1 matching 8 bases. This CDR3 spans 14 amino acids. Trimming removed 4 bases from V and 4 bases from J; junction bases left unmatched: 5. Per germline, CDR1 MNHEY and CDR2 SMNVEV (reference sequence). The CDR3 DNA sequence: TGTGCCAGCAGTTCCAGAGGACAGGGCACTGAAGCTTTCTTT. This codes for CASSSRGQGTEAFF.